These 16 T cell receptor beta chains share one sample of origin, sequenced in a study of control samples from healthy donors and cancer patients. Using immunoSEQ multiplex PCR, the repertoire was profiled, and TCRdb retains in-frame clones only, with some absent. The sample holds under 70,000 clones, around 95% seen once. The sample consisted of blood. These receptors were obtained from a woman between 18 and 29 years old in good health.

The chain is built from TRBV6-5 and TRBJ1-5, with D maybe TRBD1 (5 bases). Germline assignment: CDR1 MNHEY and CDR2 SVGAGI. V was pared by 5 bases and J by 3 bases, with 14 bases between. CDR3 length: 15 residues. This CDR3 is CASSPLGTNNQPQHF. DNA of the CDR3: TGTGCCAGCAGTCCCTTAGGGACCAACAATCAGCCCCAGCATTTT.

This clone occurred once. CDR3 in amino acids: CASSQGQSNQPQHF. The CDR3 nucleotides are TGTGCCAGCAGCCAGGGTCAGAGCAATCAGCCCCAGCATTTT. This chain uses TRBV3-1 (or the pseudogene TRBV3-2) with TRBJ1-5; no reliable D call. The V gene's germline CDR1 is LGHDT and CDR2 YNNKEL (reference sequence). The CDR3 spans 14 residues. V was clipped by 3 bases and J by 1 base, with 7 bases between them.

This clone appeared a single time. This rearrangement joins TRBV11-2 to TRBJ1-1; D unclear. V shed 3 bases and J shed 2 bases, with 7 bases lying between them. The V gene's germline CDR1 is SGHAT and CDR2 FQNNGV. The length of the CDR3 is 13 residues. The DNA for the CDR3 is TGTGCCAGCAGCTTGTGGGTTAACACTGAAGCTTTCTTT. Its protein is CASSLWVNTEAFF.

This chain uses TRBV21-1 with TRBJ1-6; the table assigns TRBD1, which was not confirmed against the DNA. TRBV21-1 is a known pseudogene. This CDR3 has 16 residues. CDR3 in amino acids: CASTPVGRQGNSPLHF. The CDR3 DNA follows: TGTGCCAGCACCCCTGTCGGGAGACAGGGCAATTCACCCCTCCACTTT.

This chain links TRBV3-1 (or the pseudogene TRBV3-2) with TRBJ2-7, with D hard to call. Germline V gene sequence: CDR1 LGHDT, CDR2 YNNKEL (reference sequence). The ends were cut back, 4 bases at V and 5 bases at J, with 12 bases in the middle. This CDR3 is built from 13 residues. The CDR3 loop is CASSLGSLHEQYF. In DNA form, the CDR3 reads TGTGCCAGCAGCCTCGGATCTTTACACGAGCAGTACTTC.

The table lists this clone with a count of one. The gene calls are TRBV7-9 and TRBJ1-2; D possibly corresponds to TRBD1 (5 bases). Germline V gene lookup returns CDR1 SEHNR and CDR2 FQNEAQ (reference sequence). CDR3 size: 15 residues. V lost 1 base, J lost 4 bases, and 13 bases lay in between. CDR3 in amino acids: CASSLVFDRAYGYTF. CDR3 coding DNA: TGTGCCAGCAGCTTAGTCTTTGACAGAGCCTATGGCTACACCTTC.

The chain employs TRBV23-1 and TRBJ2-2, with D possibly matching TRBD1 (6 bases). TRBV23-1 is reported as an ORF; its role is uncertain. The CDR3 runs 16 residues. V shed 4 bases and J shed 2 bases, with 14 bases lying between them. CDR3 bases: TGCGCCAGCAGTCGTATTACAGGGTCCAACACCGGGGAGCTGTTTTTT. Residues: CASSRITGSNTGELFF.

The chain couples TRBV5-1 to TRBJ2-1, with D unresolved. Trimming pared 4 bases from V and 9 bases from J, leaving 20 bases between. This CDR3 has 15 amino acids. CDR1 is SGHRS, CDR2 YFSETQ, per germline. CDR3 amino acids: CASSPTSHGGAEQFF. The CDR3 DNA reads as TGCGCCAGCAGCCCGACCTCCCACGGTGGAGCTGAGCAGTTCTTC.

This clone was observed a handful of times. This rearrangement joins TRBV5-1 to TRBJ1-6; the D is unclear. Germline V gene lookup returns CDR1 SGHRS and CDR2 YFSETQ. The CDR3 covers 18 residues. V lost 3 bases and J lost 7, with 23 bases in between. CDR3 in DNA: TGCGCCAGCAGCTCCAAACTACCCCGGAGTCCGTTCAATTCACCCCTCCACTTT. Protein sequence: CASSSKLPRSPFNSPLHF. The full variable domain, in which reference TRBV5-1 and TRBJ1-6 provide the parts outside the CDR3, is KAGVTQTPRYLIKTRGQQVTLSCSPISGHRSVSWYQQTPGQGLQFLFEYFSETQRNKGNFPGRFSGRQFSNSRSEMNVSTLELGDSALYLCASSSKLPRSPFNSPLHFGNGTRLTVT.

The chain has TRBV7-2 and TRBJ1-4; D gene ambiguous. Germline loops: CDR1 SGHTA, CDR2 FQGNSA. V lost 0 bases and J 6 bases, leaving 8 bases between the germline ends. This CDR3 region has 14 residues. This CDR3 reads CASSLAGVYEKLFF. The CDR3 region has the DNA TGTGCCAGCAGCTTAGCCGGAGTTTATGAAAAACTGTTTTTT.

The genes are TRBV5-1 and TRBJ2-5; D gene uncertain. The CDR3 spans 15 residues. Per the germline V gene, CDR1 is SGHRS and CDR2 is YFSETQ. The germline V and J ends were trimmed by 0 bases and 4 bases, with 13 bases remaining between them. In nucleotides, the CDR3 is TGCGCCAGCAGCTTGGCCTCGGTGAGGAGAGAGACCCAGTACTTC. This translates into CASSLASVRRETQYF.

V and J are TRBV19 and TRBJ2-2, with D maybe TRBD1 (5 bases). V was shortened by 6 bases and J by 3 bases, with 20 bases between the two germline ends. Germline CDR1 and CDR2: LNHDA and SQIVND (reference sequence). The CDR3 length is 17 residues. CDR3 sequence: CASRRDRTNRYTGELFF. CDR3 sequence (DNA): TGTGCCAGTAGGCGCGACAGAACCAACCGATACACCGGGGAGCTGTTTTTT.

The V gene is TRBV6-5, the J gene TRBJ2-2; 10 nucleotides match TRBD2. CDR3 length equals 15 residues. Trimming removed 4 bases from V and 7 bases from J; junction bases left unmatched: 6. From germline, CDR1 is MNHEY and CDR2 SVGAGI. The CDR3 loop is CASSSSGGAIGELFF. CDR3 coding DNA: TGTGCCAGCAGTTCAAGCGGGGGGGCCATCGGGGAGCTGTTTTTT.

The V and J genes are TRBV5-4 and TRBJ1-2; weak D call: TRBD1 (5 bases). V was clipped by 2 bases and J by 4 bases, with 15 bases between them. The CDR3 extends over 15 amino acids. Per germline, CDR1 SGHNT and CDR2 YYREEE (reference sequence). CDR3 DNA sequence: TGTGCCAGCAGCTTTCAGGTCGCAGGGACCTATGGCTACACCTTC. Translation: CASSFQVAGTYGYTF. The variable domain in full, completed from reference TRBV5-4 and TRBJ1-2, reads ETGVTQSPTHLIKTRGQQVTLRCSSQSGHNTVSWYQQALGQGPQFIFQYYREEENGRGNFPPRFSGLQFPNYSSELNVNALELDDSALYLCASSFQVAGTYGYTFGSGTRLTVV.

Only one count was recorded for this clone. This rearrangement joins TRBV2 to TRBJ1-1; D is possibly TRBD1 (6 bases). The V gene lost 4 bases and the J gene lost 1 base, with 16 bases spanning the gap. The CDR3 length is 16 residues. CDR1 is SNHLY, CDR2 FYNNEI, per germline. CDR3 nucleotides: TGTGCCAGCAGTGTTGGTTGGACAGTGCGGAACACTGAAGCTTTCTTT. Amino acid sequence: CASSVGWTVRNTEAFF.

The chain joins TRBV30 to TRBJ1-5; D uncertain. Germline lookup yields CDR1 GTSNPN and CDR2 SVGIG (reference sequence). V was clipped by 0 bases and J by 2 bases, with 11 bases between them. The CDR3 length is 15 residues. The CDR3 DNA reads TGTGCCTGGAGTGTACGTATCGGCGGCAATCAGCCCCAGCATTTT. Its protein product is CAWSVRIGGNQPQHF. The full variable domain, rest sourced from reference TRBV30 and TRBJ1-5, is SQTIHQWPATLVQPVGSPLSLECTVEGTSNPNLYWYRQAAGRGLQLLFYSVGIGQISSEVPQNLSASRPQDRQFILSSKKLLLSDSGFYLCAWSVRIGGNQPQHFGDGTRLSIL.